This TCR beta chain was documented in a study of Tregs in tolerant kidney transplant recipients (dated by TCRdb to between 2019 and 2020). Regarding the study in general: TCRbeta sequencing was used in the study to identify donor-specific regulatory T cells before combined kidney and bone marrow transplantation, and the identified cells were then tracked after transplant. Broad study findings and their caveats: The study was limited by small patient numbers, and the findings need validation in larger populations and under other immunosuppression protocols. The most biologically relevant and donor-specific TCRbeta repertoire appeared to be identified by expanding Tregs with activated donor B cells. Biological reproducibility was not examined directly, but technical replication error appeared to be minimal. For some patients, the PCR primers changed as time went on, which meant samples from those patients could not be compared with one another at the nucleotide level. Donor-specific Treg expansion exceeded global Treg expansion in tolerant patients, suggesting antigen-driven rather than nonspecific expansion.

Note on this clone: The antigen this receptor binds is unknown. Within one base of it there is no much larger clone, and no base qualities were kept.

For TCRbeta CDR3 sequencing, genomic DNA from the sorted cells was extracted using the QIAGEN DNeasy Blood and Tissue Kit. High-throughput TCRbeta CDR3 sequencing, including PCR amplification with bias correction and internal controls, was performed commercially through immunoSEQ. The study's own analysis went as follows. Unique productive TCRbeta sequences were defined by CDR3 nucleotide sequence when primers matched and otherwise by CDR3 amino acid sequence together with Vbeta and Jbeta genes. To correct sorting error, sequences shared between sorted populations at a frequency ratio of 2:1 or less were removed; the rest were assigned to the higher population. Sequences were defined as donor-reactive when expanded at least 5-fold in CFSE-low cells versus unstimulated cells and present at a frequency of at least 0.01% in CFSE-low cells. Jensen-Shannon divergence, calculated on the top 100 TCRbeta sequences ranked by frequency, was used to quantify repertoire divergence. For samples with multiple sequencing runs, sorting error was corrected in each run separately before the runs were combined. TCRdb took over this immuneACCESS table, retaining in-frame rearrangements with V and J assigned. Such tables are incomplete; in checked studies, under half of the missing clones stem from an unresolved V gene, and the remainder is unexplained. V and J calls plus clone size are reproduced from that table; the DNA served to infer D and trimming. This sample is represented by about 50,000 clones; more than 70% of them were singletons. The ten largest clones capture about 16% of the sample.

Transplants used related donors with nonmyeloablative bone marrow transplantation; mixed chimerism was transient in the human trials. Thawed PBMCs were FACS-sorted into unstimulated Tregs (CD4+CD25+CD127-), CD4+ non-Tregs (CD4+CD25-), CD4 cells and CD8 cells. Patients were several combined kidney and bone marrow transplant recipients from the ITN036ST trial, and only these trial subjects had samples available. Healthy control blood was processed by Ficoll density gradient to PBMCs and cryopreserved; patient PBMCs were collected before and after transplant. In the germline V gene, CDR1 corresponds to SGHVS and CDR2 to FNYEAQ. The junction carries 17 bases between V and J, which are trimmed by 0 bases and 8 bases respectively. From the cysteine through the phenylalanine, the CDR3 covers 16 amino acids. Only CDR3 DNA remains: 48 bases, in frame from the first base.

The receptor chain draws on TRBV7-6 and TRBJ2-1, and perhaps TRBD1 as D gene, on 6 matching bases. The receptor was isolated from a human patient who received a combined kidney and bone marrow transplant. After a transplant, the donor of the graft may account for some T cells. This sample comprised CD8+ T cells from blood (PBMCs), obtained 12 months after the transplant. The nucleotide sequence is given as TGTGCCAGCAGCTTAGCGACTGGGGGCTCCGGGGATGAGCAGTTCTTC. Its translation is CASSLATGGSGDEQFF.